A single T cell receptor beta chain is shown here with its context. Only in-frame clones appear in the TCRdb table, and some are missing; sequencing was by immunoSEQ multiplex PCR. The sample contains some 30,000 clones, approximately 79% of which appear only once. There are 13 residues in the CDR3. V was shortened by 5 bases and J by 6 bases, with 14 bases between the two germline ends. CDR1 SGHAT and CDR2 FQNNGV come from the germline V gene. This entry comes from a study of radiotherapy plus CTLA-4 blockade in lung cancer. The chain couples TRBV11-2 to TRBJ2-7; D is ambiguous. The sequence was collected from a human donor with non-small cell lung cancer who had stable disease on radiotherapy plus ipilimumab. The sample was peripheral blood, taken from a patient treated with radiotherapy plus ipilimumab. CDR3 protein: CASSPGGLSEQYF. The CDR3 nucleotides read TGTGCCAGCAGCCCCGGCGGCCTTTCCGAGCAGTACTTC.